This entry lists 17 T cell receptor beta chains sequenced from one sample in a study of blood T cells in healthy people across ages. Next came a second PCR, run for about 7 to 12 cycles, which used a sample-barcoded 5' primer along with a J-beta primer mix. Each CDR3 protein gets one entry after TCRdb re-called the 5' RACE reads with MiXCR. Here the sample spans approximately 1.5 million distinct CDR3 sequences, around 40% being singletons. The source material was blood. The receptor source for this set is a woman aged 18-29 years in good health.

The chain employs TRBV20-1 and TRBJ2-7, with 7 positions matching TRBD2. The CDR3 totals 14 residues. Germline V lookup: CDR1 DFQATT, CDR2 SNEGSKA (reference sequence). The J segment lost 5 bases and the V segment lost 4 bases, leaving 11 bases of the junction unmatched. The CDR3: CSATGGSAVDEQYF. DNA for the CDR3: TGCAGTGCTACGGGAGGATCGGCCGTGGACGAGCAGTACTTC.

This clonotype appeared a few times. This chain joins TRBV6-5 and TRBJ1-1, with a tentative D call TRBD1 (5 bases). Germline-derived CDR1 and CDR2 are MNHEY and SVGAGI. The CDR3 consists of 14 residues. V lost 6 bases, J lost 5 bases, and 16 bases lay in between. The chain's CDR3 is CASRSAGESTEAFF. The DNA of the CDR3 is TGTGCCAGCAGGTCCGCGGGGGAGAGTACTGAAGCTTTCTTT.

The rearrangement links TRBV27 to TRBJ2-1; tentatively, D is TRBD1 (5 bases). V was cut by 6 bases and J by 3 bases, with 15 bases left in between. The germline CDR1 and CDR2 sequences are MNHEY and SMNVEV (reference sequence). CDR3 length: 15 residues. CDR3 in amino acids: CASRIAGLGYNEQFF. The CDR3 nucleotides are TGTGCCAGCAGAATCGCAGGGTTGGGCTACAATGAGCAGTTCTTC.

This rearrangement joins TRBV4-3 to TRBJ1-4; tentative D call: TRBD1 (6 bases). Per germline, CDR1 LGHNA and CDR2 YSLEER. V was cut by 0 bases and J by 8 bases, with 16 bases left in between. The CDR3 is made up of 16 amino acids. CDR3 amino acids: CASSQDPQGNREKLFF. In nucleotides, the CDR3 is TGCGCCAGCAGCCAAGACCCACAGGGTAATCGCGAAAAACTGTTTTTT.

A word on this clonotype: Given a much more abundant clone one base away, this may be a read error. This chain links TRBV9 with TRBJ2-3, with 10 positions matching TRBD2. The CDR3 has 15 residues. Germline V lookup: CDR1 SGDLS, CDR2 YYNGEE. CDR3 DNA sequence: TGTACCAGCAGCGTGGGGACTAGCGGCACAGATACGCAGTATTTT. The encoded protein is CTSSVGTSGTDTQYF.

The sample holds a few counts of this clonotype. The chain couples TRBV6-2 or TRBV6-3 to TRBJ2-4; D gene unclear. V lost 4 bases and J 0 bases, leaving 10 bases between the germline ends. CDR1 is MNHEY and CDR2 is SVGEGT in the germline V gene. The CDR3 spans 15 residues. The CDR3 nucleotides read TGTGCCAGCAGTTTAGGCACGCTAGCCAAAAACATTCAGTACTTC. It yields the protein CASSLGTLAKNIQYF.

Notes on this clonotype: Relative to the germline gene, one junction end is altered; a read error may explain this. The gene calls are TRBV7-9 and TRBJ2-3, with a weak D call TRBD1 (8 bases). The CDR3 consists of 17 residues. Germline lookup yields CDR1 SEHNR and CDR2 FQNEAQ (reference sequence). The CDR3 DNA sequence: TGTGCCGGCAGCTTAGCTTCGGACAGGGAGGGGAAAGATACGCAGTATTTT. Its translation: CAGSLASDREGKDTQYF.

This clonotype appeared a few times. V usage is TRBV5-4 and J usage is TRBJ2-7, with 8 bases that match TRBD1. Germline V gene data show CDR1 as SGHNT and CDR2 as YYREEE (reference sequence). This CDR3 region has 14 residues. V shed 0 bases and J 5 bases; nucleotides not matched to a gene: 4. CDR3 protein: CASSLDQGANEQYF. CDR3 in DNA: TGTGCCAGCAGCTTGGATCAGGGGGCCAACGAGCAGTACTTC.

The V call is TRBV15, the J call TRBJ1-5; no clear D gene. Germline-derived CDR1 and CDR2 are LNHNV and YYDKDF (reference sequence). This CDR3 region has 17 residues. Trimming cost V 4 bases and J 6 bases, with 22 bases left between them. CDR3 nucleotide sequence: TGTGCCACCAGCAAAGATGAGGGCCAAGCAGGTAGTCAGCCCCAGCATTTT. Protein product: CATSKDEGQAGSQPQHF.

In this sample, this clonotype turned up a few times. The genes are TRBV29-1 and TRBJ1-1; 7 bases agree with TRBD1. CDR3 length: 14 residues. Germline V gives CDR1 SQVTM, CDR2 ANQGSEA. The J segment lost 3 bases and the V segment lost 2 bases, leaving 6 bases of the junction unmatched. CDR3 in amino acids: CSVERQGMYTEAFF. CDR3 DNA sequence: TGCAGCGTTGAAAGACAGGGTATGTACACTGAAGCTTTCTTT.

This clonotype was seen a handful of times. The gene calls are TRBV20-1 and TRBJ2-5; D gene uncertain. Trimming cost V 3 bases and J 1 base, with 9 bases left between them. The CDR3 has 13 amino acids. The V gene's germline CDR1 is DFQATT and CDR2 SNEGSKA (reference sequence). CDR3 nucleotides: TGCAGTGCTAGTGGTGGTGTCCAAGAGACCCAGTACTTC. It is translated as CSASGGVQETQYF.

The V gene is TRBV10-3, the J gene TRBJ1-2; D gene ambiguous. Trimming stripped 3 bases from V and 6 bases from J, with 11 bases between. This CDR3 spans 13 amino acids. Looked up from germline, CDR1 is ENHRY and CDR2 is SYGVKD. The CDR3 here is CAISDSPNDGYTF. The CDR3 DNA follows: TGTGCCATCAGTGATTCTCCTAATGATGGCTACACCTTC.

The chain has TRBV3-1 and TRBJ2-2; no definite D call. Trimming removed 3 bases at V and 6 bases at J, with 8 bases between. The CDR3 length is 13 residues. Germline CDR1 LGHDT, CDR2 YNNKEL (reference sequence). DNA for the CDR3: TGTGCCAGCAGCCATGGGTTCGCCGGGGAGCTGTTTTTT. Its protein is CASSHGFAGELFF.

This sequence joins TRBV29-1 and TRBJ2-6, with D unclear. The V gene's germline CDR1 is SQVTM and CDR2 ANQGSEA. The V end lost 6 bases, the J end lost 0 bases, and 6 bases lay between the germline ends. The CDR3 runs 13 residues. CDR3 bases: TGCAGCGTGGGGTTCTCTGGGGCCAACGTCCTGACTTTC. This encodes CSVGFSGANVLTF.

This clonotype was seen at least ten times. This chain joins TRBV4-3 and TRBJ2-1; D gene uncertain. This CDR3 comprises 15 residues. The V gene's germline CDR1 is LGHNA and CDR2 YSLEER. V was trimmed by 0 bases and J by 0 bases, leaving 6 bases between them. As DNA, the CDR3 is TGCGCCAGCAGCCAAGAGGCCAGCTCCTACAATGAGCAGTTCTTC. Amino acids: CASSQEASSYNEQFF.

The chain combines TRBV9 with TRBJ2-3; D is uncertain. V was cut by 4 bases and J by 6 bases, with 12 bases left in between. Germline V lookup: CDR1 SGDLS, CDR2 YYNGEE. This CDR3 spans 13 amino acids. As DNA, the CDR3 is TGTGCCAGCAGCATGGACCCCGCGGATACGCAGTATTTT. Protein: CASSMDPADTQYF. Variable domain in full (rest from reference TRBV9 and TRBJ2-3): DSGVTQTPKHLITATGQRVTLRCSPRSGDLSVYWYQQSLDQGLQFLIQYYNGEERAKGNILERFSAQQFPDLHSELNLSSLELGDSALYFCASSMDPADTQYFGPGTRLTVL.

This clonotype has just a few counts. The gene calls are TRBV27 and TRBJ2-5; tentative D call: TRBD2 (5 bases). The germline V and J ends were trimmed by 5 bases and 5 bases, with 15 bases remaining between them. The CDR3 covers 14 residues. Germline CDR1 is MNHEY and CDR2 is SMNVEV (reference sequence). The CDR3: CASSERRTGETQYF. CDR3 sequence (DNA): TGTGCCAGCAGTGAGCGAAGGACTGGGGAGACCCAGTACTTC.